These 26 T cell receptor beta chains share one sample of origin, sequenced in a study of regulatory T cells in long-lasting Graves disease. Relying on iRepertoire HTBI primers and Arm-PCR of CDR3 regions, the team built TCR beta libraries. TCRdb ran MiXCR on the multiplex PCR reads and lists one entry per CDR3 protein. This repertoire shows about 240,000 distinct CDR3 sequences, 20% found once; its top ten account for around 13%. Time point meaning: newly diagnosed GD, antithyroid drugs for less than 3 months. There was RNA extracted from PBMCs, and the TCR library was made from it. The starting material was peripheral blood mononuclear cells (PBMCs), obtained at new diagnosis, from a patient treated with antithyroid drugs. The receptor source for this set is a female donor with Graves disease.

The chain employs TRBV19 and TRBJ1-4, with a possible D match to TRBD1 (5 bases). The V and J ends lost 5 bases and 3 bases respectively, with 10 bases between them. The CDR3 sequence is 14 residues long. From germline, CDR1 is LNHDA and CDR2 SQIVND (reference sequence). CDR3 sequence (DNA): TGTGCCAGTAGTCAGGGAAGGCCTAATGAAAAACTGTTTTTT. Residues: CASSQGRPNEKLFF.

This clonotype occurred many times. CDR3 sequence (DNA): TGTGCCAGCAGCTTAAATGAGGGGTTAAGAGATACGCAGTATTTT. Amino acids: CASSLNEGLRDTQYF. The chain couples TRBV5-8 to TRBJ2-3; perhaps D is TRBD1 or TRBD2 (5 bases each). The V gene lost 2 bases and the J gene lost 5 bases, with 15 bases spanning the gap. Germline CDR1 reads SGHTS; CDR2 reads YDEGEE. This CDR3 contains 15 residues.

There are many counts of this clonotype. The CDR3 sequence is CASSLLLAEGGEQFF. The CDR3 region has the DNA TGTGCCAGCAGCTTATTACTAGCGGAGGGGGGAGAGCAGTTCTTC. The chain joins TRBV11-1 to TRBJ2-1; 8 bases line up with TRBD2. V lost 2 bases and J lost 10; bases outside the gene matches: 10. The germline gives CDR1 SGHAT, CDR2 FQDESV (reference sequence). CDR3 length: 15 amino acids. The full variable domain, in which reference TRBV11-1 and TRBJ2-1 provide the parts outside the CDR3, is EAEVAQSPRYKITEKSQAVAFWCDPISGHATLYWYRQILGQGPELLVQFQDESVVDDSQLPKDRFSAERLKGVDSTLKIQPAELGDSAMYLCASSLLLAEGGEQFFGPGTRLTVL.

About this clonotype: A much more abundant neighbour one base away suggests this may be a read error. The chain employs TRBV20-1 and TRBJ2-2; 10 bases map to TRBD2. V lost 6 bases and J lost 4; bases outside the gene matches: 2. Germline V gives CDR1 DFQATT, CDR2 SNEGSKA (reference sequence). This CDR3 is built from 13 residues. Written as DNA, the CDR3 is TGCAGTGCGGGACTAGCGAGCACCGGGGAGCTGTTTTTT. It encodes CSAGLASTGELFF.

In this sample, this clonotype is medium-sized. The rearrangement joins TRBV20-1 to TRBJ1-6, with D tentatively TRBD1 (5 bases). This CDR3 has 14 amino acids. V was trimmed by 2 bases and J by 4 bases, leaving 9 bases between them. Germline CDR1 is DFQATT and CDR2 is SNEGSKA (reference sequence). The chain's CDR3 is CSARPPGYNSPLHF. CDR3 DNA: TGCAGTGCTAGACCCCCAGGGTATAATTCACCCCTCCACTTT.

The J gene is TRBJ1-3, the V gene TRBV11-3; D ambiguous. V lost 3 bases to trimming and J lost 2 bases, with 8 bases between them. Germline CDR1 and CDR2: SGHNT and YENEEA. The CDR3 is 14 amino acids. In DNA form, the CDR3 reads TGTGCCAGCAGCTTTTGGGGTGCTGGAAACACCATATATTTT. Its protein product is CASSFWGAGNTIYF.

This clonotype was seen many times. The chain is built from TRBV20-1 and TRBJ2-7; D is perhaps TRBD1 (5 bases). This CDR3 has 11 amino acids. Per the germline V gene, CDR1 is DFQATT and CDR2 is SNEGSKA (reference sequence). V was pared by 4 bases and J by 4 bases, with 8 bases between. CDR3 loop: CSAMDKYEQYF. The CDR3, as DNA: TGCAGTGCTATGGACAAATACGAGCAGTACTTC.

CDR3 coding DNA: TGTGCACCCGAGCCCGAGGAGGGTCTGAACACTGAAGCTTTCTTT. Amino acid sequence: CAPEPEEGLNTEAFF. The rearrangement uses TRBV6-1 and TRBJ1-1; D ambiguous. The CDR3 runs to 15 residues. Germline CDR1 is MNHNS and CDR2 is SASEGT.

The sample holds many counts of this clonotype. The chain uses TRBV4-1 and TRBJ2-3, with 8 bases that match TRBD2. CDR1 is MGHRA, CDR2 YSYEKL, per germline. The CDR3 totals 18 residues. With 1 base clipped from V and 0 bases from J, the junction kept 9 bases outside the gene matches. DNA of the CDR3: TGCGCCAGCAGCCAAGGCAGGACAAGCGGGGGTAGCACAGATACGCAGTATTTT. Translation gives CASSQGRTSGGSTDTQYF.

The rearrangement joins TRBV27 to TRBJ2-5, with 8 bases aligning to TRBD2. This CDR3 comprises 16 residues. Germline V lookup: CDR1 MNHEY, CDR2 SMNVEV (reference sequence). V was pared by 4 bases and J by 3 bases, with 10 bases of the junction left unmatched. The CDR3 nucleotides read TGTGCCAGCAGTTCGGGGACTAGGGGGGAAAAAGAGACCCAGTACTTC. Translating gives CASSSGTRGEKETQYF.

The sample holds one count of this clonotype. The chain links TRBV20-1 to TRBJ2-3, with D unresolved. V shed 3 bases and J shed 7 bases, with 8 bases lying between them. The CDR3 totals 11 residues. From germline, CDR1 is DFQATT and CDR2 SNEGSKA (reference sequence). The CDR3 nucleotides are TGCAGTGCTAGCCCGATTAATACGCAGTATTTT. Translating gives CSASPINTQYF.

This chain uses TRBV2 with TRBJ1-5, with 9 bases lining up with TRBD1. Germline lookup yields CDR1 SNHLY and CDR2 FYNNEI. The CDR3 spans 17 residues. V lost 3 bases and J lost 6; bases outside the gene matches: 12. CDR3 DNA: TGTGCCAGCAGTGACACAGGGGGCGGGGGGCGAAGTCAGCCCCAGCATTTT. Translating gives CASSDTGGGGRSQPQHF.

Turning to this clonotype: A much larger clone differs from this one at a single base, so this may be a read error. V and J are TRBV6-1 and TRBJ1-5; tentative D call: TRBD1 (6 bases). The CDR3 sequence is 15 residues long. Germline CDR1 is MNHNS and CDR2 is SASEGT. CDR3 sequence: CASRRQAWGNQPQRF. The CDR3 DNA reads as TGTGCCAGCAGAAGACAGGCTTGGGGCAATCAGCCCCAGCGTTTT.

This clonotype was counted many times. The chain carries TRBV11-2 and TRBJ2-7; 11 positions match TRBD2. V dropped 7 bases and J dropped 2; count of bases not matched to a gene: 19. This CDR3 region has 19 residues. CDR1 is SGHAT, CDR2 FQNNGV, per germline. The CDR3 loop is CASTYQASGRFRAPYEQYF. The CDR3 DNA reads TGTGCCAGCACCTACCAGGCTAGCGGGAGGTTCCGAGCCCCCTACGAGCAGTACTTC.

As regards this clonotype: This clone may be a read error of a much larger clone one base away. The gene calls are TRBV29-1 and TRBJ2-5, with TRBD2 matching 7 bases. There are 14 residues in the CDR3. The V gene's germline CDR1 is SQVTM and CDR2 ANQGSEA. J gave up 4 bases and V 1 base, and 6 bases lay outside the gene matches. This CDR3 is CSVEGGGGGETQYF. CDR3 DNA sequence: TGCAGCGTTGAAGGCGGAGGCGGGGGAGAGACCCAGTACTTC. Combining the CDR3 with reference TRBV29-1 and TRBJ2-5 gives the whole variable domain SAVISQKPSRDICQRGTSLTIQCQVDSQVTMMFWYRQQPGQSLTLIATANQGSEATYESGFVIDKFPISRPNLTFSTLTVSNMSPEDSSIYLCSVEGGGGGETQYFGPGTRLLVL.

This clonotype has ten or more counts. The chain carries TRBV20-1 and TRBJ1-1; D gene uncertain. From germline, CDR1 is DFQATT and CDR2 SNEGSKA (reference sequence). The length of the CDR3 is 12 residues. The V end was cut by 3 bases, the J end by 3 bases, with 8 bases between. DNA of the CDR3: TGCAGTGCTAGCGGCCCCGACACTGAAGCTTTCTTT. Translating it yields CSASGPDTEAFF.

The sample holds many counts of this clonotype. The chain carries TRBV5-1 and TRBJ2-5; D possibly matches TRBD1 or TRBD2 (5 bases each). The ends were cut back, 1 base at V and 2 bases at J, with 15 bases in the middle. Germline V gives CDR1 SGHRS, CDR2 YFSETQ. CDR3 length: 16 residues. The CDR3 DNA is TGCGCCAGCAGCTTGATGGGGGACGGGCGGCAAGAGACCCAGTACTTC. Amino acid sequence: CASSLMGDGRQETQYF.

In this sample, this clonotype turned up a few times. J is TRBJ1-1 and V is TRBV28, with unresolved D. The CDR3 spans 12 residues. From germline, CDR1 is MDHEN and CDR2 SYDVKM. V was shortened by 8 bases and J by 2 bases, with 9 bases between the two germline ends. CDR3 region: CASGRHNTEAFF. CDR3 nucleotides: TGTGCCAGCGGGAGACACAACACTGAAGCTTTCTTT.

This clonotype showed up just a few times. The chain recombines TRBV7-9 with TRBJ1-3; D is undetermined. Germline CDR1 SEHNR, CDR2 FQNEAQ (reference sequence). Trimming took off 5 bases at V and 0 bases at J, with 14 bases between the two ends. CDR3 size: 16 residues. The chain's CDR3 is CASSPETPSSGNTIYF. CDR3 DNA sequence: TGTGCCAGCAGCCCTGAAACTCCGAGCTCTGGAAACACCATATATTTT.

This clonotype was counted ten times or more. The chain couples TRBV2 to TRBJ2-5; D is unresolved. The CDR3 length is 14 residues. CDR1 and CDR2 from the germline V gene are SNHLY and FYNNEI. Trimming left V 6 bases short and J 0 bases short, with 11 bases between. The CDR3 loop is CASSVSKYQETQYF. DNA for the CDR3: TGTGCCAGCAGCGTTTCTAAGTACCAAGAGACCCAGTACTTC. Full variable domain (missing parts from reference TRBV2 and TRBJ2-5): EPEVTQTPSHQVTQMGQEVILRCVPISNHLYFYWYRQILGQKVEFLVSFYNNEISEKSEIFDDQFSVERPDGSNFTLKIRSTKLEDSAMYFCASSVSKYQETQYFGPGTRLLVL.

Turning to this clonotype: With only one base between it and a far larger clone, this is likely a read error. The rearrangement links TRBV7-2 to TRBJ2-4, with D possibly matching TRBD1 (7 bases). Germline V gene sequence: CDR1 SGHTA, CDR2 FQGNSA. V lost 1 base and J lost 13, with 14 bases in between. The CDR3 spans 13 residues. In nucleotides, the CDR3 is TGTGCCAGCAGCTTAGTTCAGGGGGGTGAGCAGTACTTC. It is translated as CASSLVQGGEQYF.

This clonotype has a count of ten or more. The J gene is TRBJ2-5, the V gene TRBV7-3, with no clear D. The germline V gene encodes CDR1 SGHTA and CDR2 FQGTGA. V was clipped by 1 base and J by 3 bases, with 6 bases between them. CDR3 size: 13 residues. The DNA for the CDR3 is TGTGCCAGCAGCTTAATGGCCGAAGAGACCCAGTACTTC. This encodes CASSLMAEETQYF.

The J gene is TRBJ1-3, the V gene TRBV20-1; tentative D call: TRBD1 (5 bases). From germline, CDR1 is DFQATT and CDR2 SNEGSKA (reference sequence). V was shortened by 4 bases and J by 3 bases, with 13 bases between the two germline ends. The CDR3 consists of 14 residues. CDR3 DNA: TGCAGTGCTACCCGGGGGGGGTATGGAAACACCATATATTTT. Its translation: CSATRGGYGNTIYF.

The sample holds many counts of this clonotype. The chain uses TRBV12-3 or TRBV12-4 and TRBJ2-5; D is perhaps TRBD2 (5 bases). V lost 3 bases, J lost 5 bases, and 10 bases lay in between. This CDR3 spans 13 amino acids. CDR3 amino acids: CASSLRVRETQYF. CDR3 in DNA: TGTGCCAGCAGTTTGCGGGTCCGGGAGACCCAGTACTTC.

This clonotype was detected ten times or more. The rearrangement links TRBV12-5 to TRBJ2-7, with D maybe TRBD1 (6 bases). Trimming removed 2 bases from V and 5 bases from J, with 13 bases in between. The CDR3 spans 14 residues. The V gene's germline CDR1 is LGHNT and CDR2 FRNRAP. The chain's CDR3 is CASGLLGQNDEQYF. For the CDR3, the DNA is TGTGCTAGTGGTTTGCTGGGACAAAACGACGAGCAGTACTTC. Supplemented by reference TRBV12-5 and TRBJ2-7, the full variable domain reads DARVTQTPRHKVTEMGQEVTMRCQPILGHNTVFWYRQTMMQGLELLAYFRNRAPLDDSGMPKDRFSAEMPDATLATLKIQPSEPRDSAVYFCASGLLGQNDEQYFGPGTRLTVT.

The sample holds many counts of this clonotype. The rearrangement links TRBV5-1 to TRBJ2-1; TRBD2 matches at 7 bases. Germline lookup yields CDR1 SGHRS and CDR2 YFSETQ. Unmatched junction bases numbered 11, after V lost 3 bases and J lost 8 bases. This CDR3 is built from 15 residues. The CDR3 spells CASSYAGERSDEQFF. The CDR3 bases are TGCGCCAGCAGCTACGCGGGAGAACGGTCGGATGAGCAGTTCTTC.